The text below deals with one T cell receptor (beta chain). The target antigen is unknown. This specimen comes from a study of Ad26.COV2.S vaccination and SARS-CoV-2 variants. Study overall: Once or twice, 56 days apart, Ad26.COV2.S was delivered intramuscularly.

Study-level points and caveats: Among vaccine recipients, spike-specific TCR breadth exceeded that of placebo recipients.

With 3 bases removed from V and 1 base from J, the gap between germline ends came to 3 bases. CDR1 and CDR2 from the germline V gene are SGHRS and YFSETQ. This CDR3 contains 12 residues. Data came from immunoSEQ multiplex PCR; TCRdb stores just in-frame clones and leaves some out. The sample holds 300,000 to 400,000 clones; about nine tenths are singletons and the top ten take more than 3%. Treatment indicated: 15 to 20 received Ad26.COV2.S at low or high dose, single or two shots; several received placebo; per-sample allocation not given. The study sampled participants on day 63 after the first vaccine or placebo injection. Based in Boston, the donor was an adult of 18-55 years. As its vector, the vaccine had Ad26, which expressed Wuhan-strain SARS-CoV-2 spike.

The source is a person between 18 and 65 years old who received the Ad26.COV2.S COVID-19 vaccine or a placebo. The chain combines TRBV5-1 with TRBJ2-3, with D unclear. Sequencing was performed on peripheral blood, taken in a trial of Ad26.COV2.S vaccine versus placebo. The CDR3, as DNA: TGCGCCAGCAGCTCCCGCACAGATACGCAGTATTTT. Translation: CASSSRTDTQYF.